One and the same sample provided the 6 T cell receptor beta chains below, sequenced in a study of T-cell reconstitution after alpha-beta-depleted transplantation in children. Preparation of the TCRbeta library involved a method that used unique molecular identifiers. TCRdb reanalysed the PCR reads using MiXCR and keeps one entry per CDR3 protein. Among 250,000 to 300,000 distinct CDR3 sequences listed, just over 7.5% were seen once. Points from the study as a whole: Hyperexpanded clones declined; after one year, newly produced T cells mostly supplied diversity.

Their antigens remain unidentified. The source was peripheral blood, collected 360 days after TCRalphabeta/CD19-depleted stem cell transplant. The receptors come from a female patient between 2 and 10 years old who had a stem cell transplant for Fanconi anemia, so the T cells may come from the graft donor.

In this sample, this clonotype turned up many times. The genes are TRBV29-1 and TRBJ1-2; D not resolved. V shed 5 bases and J shed 8 bases, with 3 bases lying between them. This CDR3 has 8 residues. Germline CDR1 is SQVTM and CDR2 is ANQGSEA. The CDR3 nucleotides read TGCAGCGTTTCCGGCTACACCTTC. Amino acid sequence: CSVSGYTF.

This chain joins TRBV18 and TRBJ2-3; no clear D gene. The CDR3 is made up of 13 amino acids. Per the germline V gene, CDR1 is KGHSH and CDR2 is LQKENI. V was pared by 6 bases and J by 5 bases, with 12 bases between. The CDR3 DNA follows: TGTGCCAGCTCCCTGACGTCGAGAGATACGCAGTATTTT. As protein: CASSLTSRDTQYF. The whole variable domain, filled in from reference TRBV18 and TRBJ2-3, reads NAGVMQNPRHLVRRRGQEARLRCSPMKGHSHVYWYRQLPEEGLKFMVYLQKENIIDESGMPKERFSAEFPKEGPSILRIQQVVRGDSAAYFCASSLTSRDTQYFGPGTRLTVL.

The rearrangement uses TRBV4-2 and TRBJ1-5; D is unclear. Germline V gene data show CDR1 as LGHNA and CDR2 as YNFKEQ. There are 16 residues in the CDR3. Trimming stripped 1 base from V and 0 bases from J, with 10 bases between. The CDR3 loop reads CASSQVSQYSNQPQHF. The DNA for the CDR3 is TGTGCCAGCAGCCAAGTCTCACAGTATAGCAATCAGCCCCAGCATTTT.

This clonotype was picked up a small number of times. Here the CDR3 DNA reads TGTGCCAGCAGTGAGGCGGGGGGGTACTTCGGTGAGCAGTTCTTC. Its protein is CASSEAGGYFGEQFF. This chain uses TRBV2 with TRBJ2-1, with TRBD2 matching over 9 bases. The CDR3 consists of 15 residues. Looked up from germline, CDR1 is SNHLY and CDR2 is FYNNEI. J gave up 9 bases and V 3 bases, and 9 bases lay outside the gene matches.

This clonotype was counted many times. V gene TRBV5-1 combines with J gene TRBJ2-7; the D gene is possibly TRBD1 (5 bases). This CDR3 is built from 15 residues. V dropped 1 base and J dropped 3 bases, with 14 bases sitting between them. Germline V gene data show CDR1 as SGHRS and CDR2 as YFSETQ. This CDR3 reads CASSLFREGFYEQYF. The CDR3 region has the DNA TGCGCCAGCAGCTTGTTCAGGGAAGGTTTCTACGAGCAGTACTTC.

In its sample, this clonotype was seen many times. This sequence joins TRBV13 and TRBJ1-4; D gene unclear. The CDR3 totals 14 residues. CDR1 is PRHDT and CDR2 is FYEKMQ in the germline V gene (reference sequence). V lost 1 base to trimming and J lost 5 bases, with 8 bases between them. CDR3 coding DNA: TGTGCCAGCAGCTTAGAGGGCAGCAATGAAAAACTGTTTTTT. Protein product: CASSLEGSNEKLFF.